This T cell receptor beta chain is from a study of blood T cell repertoires in COVID-19. Study at large: Sites across the United States, Italy and Spain contributed samples from acute and convalescent COVID-19. T cells, B-cell-depleted T cells, or PBMCs provided the cDNA or gDNA that served as material.

Under the authors' procedure: Amplification from reference gene primers served as the basis for estimated nucleated cell counts. The protocol was immunoSEQ multiplex PCR, while the TCRdb copy is restricted to in-frame clones and leaves out a portion. The V and J calls and clone size come from that table; D and trimming were worked out from the DNA. Of approximately 300,000 clones in the sample, 80% to 90% are singletons; the top ten hold 0.95% to 1.5%. Germline V lookup: CDR1 SGHKS, CDR2 YYEKEE (reference sequence). This CDR3 is 16 amino acids long. Trimming pared 2 bases from V and 7 bases from J, leaving 19 bases between.

The chain joins TRBV5-5 to TRBJ1-5; tentative D call: TRBD1 (5 bases). The sample was peripheral blood. The sequence was collected from a woman aged 45-65 years with acute or convalescent COVID-19. The CDR3 is CASSLRVGGVGQPQHF. As DNA, the CDR3 is TGTGCCAGCAGCTTACGGGTTGGAGGGGTCGGACAGCCCCAGCATTTT.